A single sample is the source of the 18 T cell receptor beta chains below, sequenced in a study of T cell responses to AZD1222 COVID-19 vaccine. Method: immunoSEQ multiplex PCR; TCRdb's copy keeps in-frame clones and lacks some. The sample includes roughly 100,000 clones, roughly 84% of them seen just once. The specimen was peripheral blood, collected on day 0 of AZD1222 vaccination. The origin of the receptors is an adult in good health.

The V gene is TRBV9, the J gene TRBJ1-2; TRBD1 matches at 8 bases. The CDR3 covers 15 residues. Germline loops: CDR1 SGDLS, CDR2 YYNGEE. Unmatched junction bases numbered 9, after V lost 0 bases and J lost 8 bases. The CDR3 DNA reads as TGTGCCAGCAGCGTAGTCGCAGGGGGCGCGGGGGGCTACACCTTC. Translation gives CASSVVAGGAGGYTF.

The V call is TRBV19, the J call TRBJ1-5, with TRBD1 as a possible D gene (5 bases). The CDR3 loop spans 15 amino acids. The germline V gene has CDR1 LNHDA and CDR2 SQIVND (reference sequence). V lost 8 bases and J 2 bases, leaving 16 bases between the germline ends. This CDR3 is CASRRTSQGNQPQHF. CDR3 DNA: TGTGCCAGTCGTAGGACATCCCAGGGCAATCAGCCCCAGCATTTT.

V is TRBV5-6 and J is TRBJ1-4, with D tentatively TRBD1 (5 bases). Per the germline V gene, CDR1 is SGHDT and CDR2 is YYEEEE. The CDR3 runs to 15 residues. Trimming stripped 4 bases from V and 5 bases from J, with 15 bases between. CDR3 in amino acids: CASSLTGTGNEKLFF. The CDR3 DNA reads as TGTGCCAGCAGCCTAACCGGGACGGGGAATGAAAAACTGTTTTTT.

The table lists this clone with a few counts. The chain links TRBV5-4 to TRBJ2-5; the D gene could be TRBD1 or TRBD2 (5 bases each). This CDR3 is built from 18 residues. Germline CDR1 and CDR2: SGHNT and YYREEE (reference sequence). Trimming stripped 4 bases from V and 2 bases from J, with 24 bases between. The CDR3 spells CASSPTALTGTLQETQYF. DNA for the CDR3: TGTGCCAGCAGCCCCACGGCCCTCACGGGGACGCTGCAAGAGACCCAGTACTTC.

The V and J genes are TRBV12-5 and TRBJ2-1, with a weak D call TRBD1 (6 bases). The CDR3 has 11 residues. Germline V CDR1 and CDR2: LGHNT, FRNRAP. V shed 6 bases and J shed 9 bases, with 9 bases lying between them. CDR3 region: CASGWTAEQFF. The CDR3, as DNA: TGTGCTAGTGGCTGGACAGCTGAGCAGTTCTTC.

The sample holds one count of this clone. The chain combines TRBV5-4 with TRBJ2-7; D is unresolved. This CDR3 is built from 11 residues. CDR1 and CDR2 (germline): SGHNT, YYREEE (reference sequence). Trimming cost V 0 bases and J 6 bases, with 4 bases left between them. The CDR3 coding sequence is TGTGCCAGCAGCTTGGAGGGCGAGCAGTACTTC. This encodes CASSLEGEQYF.

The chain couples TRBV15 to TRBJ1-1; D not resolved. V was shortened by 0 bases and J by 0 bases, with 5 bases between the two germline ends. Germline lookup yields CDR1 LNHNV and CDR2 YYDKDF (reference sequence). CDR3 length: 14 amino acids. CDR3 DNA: TGTGCCACCAGCAGAGATACCGTGAACACTGAAGCTTTCTTT. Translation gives CATSRDTVNTEAFF.

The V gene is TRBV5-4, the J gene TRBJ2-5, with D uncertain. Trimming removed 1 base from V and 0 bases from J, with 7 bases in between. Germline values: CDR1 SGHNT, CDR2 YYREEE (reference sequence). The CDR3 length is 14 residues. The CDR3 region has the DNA TGTGCCAGCAGCTTGATGGGTTACCAAGAGACCCAGTACTTC. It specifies CASSLMGYQETQYF.

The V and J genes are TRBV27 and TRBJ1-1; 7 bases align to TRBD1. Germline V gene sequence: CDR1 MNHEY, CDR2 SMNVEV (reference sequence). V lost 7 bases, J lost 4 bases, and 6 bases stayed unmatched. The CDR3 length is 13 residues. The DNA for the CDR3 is TGTGCCAGCACCCAACAGGGGACCACTGAAGCTTTCTTT. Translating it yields CASTQQGTTEAFF.

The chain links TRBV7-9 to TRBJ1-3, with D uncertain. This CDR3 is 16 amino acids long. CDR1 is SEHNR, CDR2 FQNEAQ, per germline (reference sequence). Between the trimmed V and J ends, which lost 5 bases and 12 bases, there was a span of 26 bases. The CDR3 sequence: CASSLPWSGSAINIYF. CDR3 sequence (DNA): TGTGCCAGCAGCCTTCCTTGGTCTGGGTCCGCAATCAACATATATTTT.

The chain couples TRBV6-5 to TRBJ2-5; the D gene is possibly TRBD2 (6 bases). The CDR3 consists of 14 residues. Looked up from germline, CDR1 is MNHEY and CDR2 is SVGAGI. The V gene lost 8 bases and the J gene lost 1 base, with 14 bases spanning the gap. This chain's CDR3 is CASRSGGAQETQYF. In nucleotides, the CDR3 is TGTGCCAGCCGGTCAGGAGGGGCCCAAGAGACCCAGTACTTC.

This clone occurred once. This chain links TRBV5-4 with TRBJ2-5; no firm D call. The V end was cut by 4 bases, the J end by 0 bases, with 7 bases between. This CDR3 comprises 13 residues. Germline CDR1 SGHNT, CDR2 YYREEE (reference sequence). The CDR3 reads CASSRSDQETQYF. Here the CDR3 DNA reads TGTGCCAGCAGCAGAAGTGACCAAGAGACCCAGTACTTC.

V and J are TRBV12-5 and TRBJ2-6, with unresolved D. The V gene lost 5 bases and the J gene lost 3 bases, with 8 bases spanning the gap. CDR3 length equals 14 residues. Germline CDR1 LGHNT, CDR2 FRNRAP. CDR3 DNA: TGTGCTAGTGGTCCCACTCTTGGGGCCAACGTCCTGACTTTC. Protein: CASGPTLGANVLTF.

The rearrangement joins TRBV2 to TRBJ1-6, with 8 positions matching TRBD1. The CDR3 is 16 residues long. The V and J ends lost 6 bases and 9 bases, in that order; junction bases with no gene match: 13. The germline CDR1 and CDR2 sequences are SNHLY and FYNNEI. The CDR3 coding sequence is TGTGCCAGCAGGGCCGGAGTACAGGGGGGAGGTTCACCCCTCCACTTT. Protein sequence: CASRAGVQGGGSPLHF. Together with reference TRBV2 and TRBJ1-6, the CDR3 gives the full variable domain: EPEVTQTPSHQVTQMGQEVILRCVPISNHLYFYWYRQILGQKVEFLVSFYNNEISEKSEIFDDQFSVERPDGSNFTLKIRSTKLEDSAMYFCASRAGVQGGGSPLHFGNGTRLTVT.

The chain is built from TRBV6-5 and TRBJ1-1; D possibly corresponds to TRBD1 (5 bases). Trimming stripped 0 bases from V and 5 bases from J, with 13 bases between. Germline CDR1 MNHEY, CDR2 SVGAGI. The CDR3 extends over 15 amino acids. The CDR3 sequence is CASSYSMAGRTEAFF. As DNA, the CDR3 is TGTGCCAGCAGTTACTCGATGGCAGGGAGGACTGAAGCTTTCTTT.

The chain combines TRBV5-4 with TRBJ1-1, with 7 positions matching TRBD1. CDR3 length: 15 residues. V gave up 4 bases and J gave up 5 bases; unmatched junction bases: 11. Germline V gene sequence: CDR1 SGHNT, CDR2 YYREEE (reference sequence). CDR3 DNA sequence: TGTGCCAGCAGCGCCGGGACAGCGGGGGGTACTGAAGCTTTCTTT. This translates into CASSAGTAGGTEAFF. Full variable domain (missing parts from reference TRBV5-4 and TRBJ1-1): ETGVTQSPTHLIKTRGQQVTLRCSSQSGHNTVSWYQQALGQGPQFIFQYYREEENGRGNFPPRFSGLQFPNYSSELNVNALELDDSALYLCASSAGTAGGTEAFFGQGTRLTVV.

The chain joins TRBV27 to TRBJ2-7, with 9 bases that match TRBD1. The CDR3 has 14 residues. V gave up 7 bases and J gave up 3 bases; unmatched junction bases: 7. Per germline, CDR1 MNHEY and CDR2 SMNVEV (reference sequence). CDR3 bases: TGTGCCAGCACCCAAGGGGGACAGGGCTACGAGCAGTACTTC. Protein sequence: CASTQGGQGYEQYF.

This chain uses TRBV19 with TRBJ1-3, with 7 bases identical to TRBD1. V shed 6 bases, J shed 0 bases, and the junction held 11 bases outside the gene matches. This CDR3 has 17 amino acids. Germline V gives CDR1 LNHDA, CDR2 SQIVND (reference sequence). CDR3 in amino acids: CASSGRGSTSSGNTIYF. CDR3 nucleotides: TGTGCCAGTAGCGGCAGGGGGAGTACATCCTCTGGAAACACCATATATTTT.